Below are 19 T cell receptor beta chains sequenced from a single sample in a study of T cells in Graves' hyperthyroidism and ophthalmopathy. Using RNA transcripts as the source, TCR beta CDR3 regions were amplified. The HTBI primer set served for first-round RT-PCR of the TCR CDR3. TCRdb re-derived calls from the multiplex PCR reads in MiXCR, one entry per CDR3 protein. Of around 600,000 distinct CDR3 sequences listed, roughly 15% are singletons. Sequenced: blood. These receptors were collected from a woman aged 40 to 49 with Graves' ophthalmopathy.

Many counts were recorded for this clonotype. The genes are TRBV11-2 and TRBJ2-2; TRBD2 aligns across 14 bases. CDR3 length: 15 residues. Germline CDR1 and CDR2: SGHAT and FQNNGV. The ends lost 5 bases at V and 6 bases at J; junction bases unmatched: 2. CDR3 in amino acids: CASSRTSGRPGELFF. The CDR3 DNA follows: TGTGCCAGCAGCCGGACTAGCGGGAGGCCCGGGGAGCTGTTTTTT.

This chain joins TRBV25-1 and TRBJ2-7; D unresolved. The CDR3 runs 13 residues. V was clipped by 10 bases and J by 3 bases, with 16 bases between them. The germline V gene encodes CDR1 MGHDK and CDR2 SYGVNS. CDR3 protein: CATKYGQNYEQYF. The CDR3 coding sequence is TGTGCCACCAAATACGGGCAGAACTACGAGCAGTACTTC.

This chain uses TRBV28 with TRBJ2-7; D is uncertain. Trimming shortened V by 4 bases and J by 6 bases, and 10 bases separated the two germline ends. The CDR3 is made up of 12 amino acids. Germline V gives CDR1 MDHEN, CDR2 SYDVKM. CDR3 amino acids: CASSSALREQYF. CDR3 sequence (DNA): TGTGCCAGCAGTTCGGCCCTGCGCGAGCAGTACTTC.

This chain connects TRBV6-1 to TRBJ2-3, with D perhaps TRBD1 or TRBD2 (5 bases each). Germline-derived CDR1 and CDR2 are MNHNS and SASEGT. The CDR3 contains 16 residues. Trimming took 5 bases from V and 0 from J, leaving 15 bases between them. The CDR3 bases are TGTGCCAGCAGTTTCGGGGCGTGGGTTAGCACAGATACGCAGTATTTT. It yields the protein CASSFGAWVSTDTQYF.

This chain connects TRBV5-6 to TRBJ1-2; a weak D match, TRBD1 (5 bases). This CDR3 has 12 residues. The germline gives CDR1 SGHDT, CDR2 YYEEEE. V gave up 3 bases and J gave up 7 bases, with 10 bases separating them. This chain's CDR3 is CASSYTGRGYTF. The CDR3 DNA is TGTGCCAGCAGCTATACAGGACGTGGCTACACCTTC.

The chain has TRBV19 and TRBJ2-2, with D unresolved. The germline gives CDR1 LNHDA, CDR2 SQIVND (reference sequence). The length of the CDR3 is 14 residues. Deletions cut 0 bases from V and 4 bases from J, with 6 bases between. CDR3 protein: CASSIESLTGELFF. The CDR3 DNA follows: TGTGCCAGTAGTATAGAATCACTCACCGGGGAGCTGTTTTTT. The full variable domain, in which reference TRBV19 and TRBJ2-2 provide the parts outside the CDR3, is DGGITQSPKYLFRKEGQNVTLSCEQNLNHDAMYWYRQDPGQGLRLIYYSQIVNDFQKGDIAEGYSVSREKKESFPLTVTSAQKNPTAFYLCASSIESLTGELFFGEGSRLTVL.

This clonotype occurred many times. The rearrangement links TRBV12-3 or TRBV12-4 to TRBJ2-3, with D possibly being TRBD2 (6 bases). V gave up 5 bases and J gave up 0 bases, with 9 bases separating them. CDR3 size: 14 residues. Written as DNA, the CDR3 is TGTGCCAGCAGTGCCGGGAGTAGCACAGATACGCAGTATTTT. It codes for CASSAGSSTDTQYF.

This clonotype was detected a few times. CDR3 loop: CAISRDGNYGYTF. The CDR3 DNA reads TGTGCCATCAGCCGGGACGGAAACTATGGCTACACCTTC. The rearrangement uses TRBV10-3 and TRBJ1-2; maybe TRBD1 (5 bases). The CDR3 loop spans 13 amino acids. Trimming took off 6 bases at V and 2 bases at J, with 10 bases between the two ends. The germline gives CDR1 ENHRY, CDR2 SYGVKD.

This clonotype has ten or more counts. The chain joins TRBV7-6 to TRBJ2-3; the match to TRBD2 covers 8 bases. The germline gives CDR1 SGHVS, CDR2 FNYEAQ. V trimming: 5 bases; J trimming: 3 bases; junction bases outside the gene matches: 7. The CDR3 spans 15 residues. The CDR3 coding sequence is TGTGCCAGCAGCCCCCGGGTAGCGGGGACAGATACGCAGTATTTT. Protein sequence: CASSPRVAGTDTQYF. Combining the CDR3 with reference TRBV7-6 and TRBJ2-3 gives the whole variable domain GAGVSQSPRYKVTKRGQDVALRCDPISGHVSLYWYRQALGQGPEFLTYFNYEAQQDKSGLPNDRFSAERPEGSISTLTIQRTEQRDSAMYRCASSPRVAGTDTQYFGPGTRLTVL.

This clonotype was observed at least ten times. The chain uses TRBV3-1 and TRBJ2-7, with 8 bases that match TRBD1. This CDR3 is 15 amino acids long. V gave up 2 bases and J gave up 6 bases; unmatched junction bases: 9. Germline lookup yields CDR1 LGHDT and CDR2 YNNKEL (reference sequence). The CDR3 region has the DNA TGTGCCAGCAGCCAACTGGACAGGGACGATAGCGAGCAGTACTTC. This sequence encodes CASSQLDRDDSEQYF.

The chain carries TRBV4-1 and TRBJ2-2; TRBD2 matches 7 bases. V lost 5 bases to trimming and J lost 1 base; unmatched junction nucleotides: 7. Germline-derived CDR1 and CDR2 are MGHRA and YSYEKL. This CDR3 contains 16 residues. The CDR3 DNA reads TGCGCCAGCAGCGCCCGGGTAGCGGGGAACACCGGGGAGCTGTTTTTT. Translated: CASSARVAGNTGELFF.

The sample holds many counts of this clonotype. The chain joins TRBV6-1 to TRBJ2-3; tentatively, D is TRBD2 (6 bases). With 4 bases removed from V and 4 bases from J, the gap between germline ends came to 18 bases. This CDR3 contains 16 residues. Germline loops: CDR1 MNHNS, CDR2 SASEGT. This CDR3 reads CASSGLTGVRSDTQYF. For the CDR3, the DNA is TGTGCCAGCAGTGGATTGACGGGAGTAAGATCAGATACGCAGTATTTT.

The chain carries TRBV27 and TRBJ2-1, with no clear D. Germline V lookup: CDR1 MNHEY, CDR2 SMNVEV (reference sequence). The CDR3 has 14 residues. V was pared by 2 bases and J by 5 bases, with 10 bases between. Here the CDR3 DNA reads TGTGCCAGCAGTTTAAGGCAGACAAACAATGAGCAGTTCTTC. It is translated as CASSLRQTNNEQFF.

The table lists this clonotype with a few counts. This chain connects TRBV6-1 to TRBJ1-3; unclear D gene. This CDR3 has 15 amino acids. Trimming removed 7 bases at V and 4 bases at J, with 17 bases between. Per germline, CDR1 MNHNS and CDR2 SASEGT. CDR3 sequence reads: CASTKGQTGGNTIYF. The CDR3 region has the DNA TGTGCCAGCACTAAAGGGCAGACGGGAGGAAACACCATATATTTT.

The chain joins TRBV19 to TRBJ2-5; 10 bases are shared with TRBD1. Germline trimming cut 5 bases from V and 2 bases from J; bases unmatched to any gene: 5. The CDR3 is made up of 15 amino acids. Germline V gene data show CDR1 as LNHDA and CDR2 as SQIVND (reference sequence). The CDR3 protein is CASSSRTGGQETQYF. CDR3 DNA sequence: TGTGCCAGTAGTTCCCGGACAGGGGGGCAAGAGACCCAGTACTTC. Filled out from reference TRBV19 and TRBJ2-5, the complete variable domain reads DGGITQSPKYLFRKEGQNVTLSCEQNLNHDAMYWYRQDPGQGLRLIYYSQIVNDFQKGDIAEGYSVSREKKESFPLTVTSAQKNPTAFYLCASSSRTGGQETQYFGPGTRLLVL.

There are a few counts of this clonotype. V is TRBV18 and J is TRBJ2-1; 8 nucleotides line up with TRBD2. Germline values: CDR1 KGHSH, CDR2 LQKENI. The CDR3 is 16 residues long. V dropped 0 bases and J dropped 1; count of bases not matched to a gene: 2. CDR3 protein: CASSPPGLGSYNEQFF. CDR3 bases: TGTGCCAGCTCACCACCGGGACTAGGGTCCTACAATGAGCAGTTCTTC.

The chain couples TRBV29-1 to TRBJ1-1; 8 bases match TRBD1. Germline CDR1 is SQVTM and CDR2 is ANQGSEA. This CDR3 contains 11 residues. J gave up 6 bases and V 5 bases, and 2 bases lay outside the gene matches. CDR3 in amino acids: CSVQGAAEAFF. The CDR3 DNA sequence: TGCAGCGTTCAGGGGGCCGCTGAAGCTTTCTTT.

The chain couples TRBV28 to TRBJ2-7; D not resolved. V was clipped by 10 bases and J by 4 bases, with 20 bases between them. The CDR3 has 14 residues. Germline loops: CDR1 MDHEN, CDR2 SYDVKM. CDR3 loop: CATEKTEYVYEQYF. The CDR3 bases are TGTGCCACCGAAAAAACAGAGTACGTATACGAGCAGTACTTC.

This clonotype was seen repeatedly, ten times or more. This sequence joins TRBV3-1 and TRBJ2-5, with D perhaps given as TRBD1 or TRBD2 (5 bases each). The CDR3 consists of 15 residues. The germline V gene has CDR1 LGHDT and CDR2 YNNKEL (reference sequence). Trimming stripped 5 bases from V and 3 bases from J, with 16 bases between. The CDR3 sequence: CASSTGQGVKETQYF. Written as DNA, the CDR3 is TGTGCCAGCAGCACGGGGCAGGGAGTGAAAGAGACCCAGTACTTC.